The rows below give T cell receptor beta chains drawn from one sample of a study of regulatory T cells in long-lasting Graves disease. TCRdb re-called the multiplex PCR reads through MiXCR, storing one row per CDR3 protein. The sample yields roughly 300,000 distinct CDR3 sequences, about 19% seen once. The source was peripheral blood mononuclear cells (PBMCs), collected when the disease was refractory, from a patient treated with antithyroid drugs. These receptors were collected from a female donor with Graves disease. The CDR3 runs from the conserved cysteine through the conserved F or W. The order of the fields is V gene, clone size, D gene, J gene, CDR3 protein, CDR3 DNA. The D gene is left open where the match is weak. The size field is filled for only some rows; it gives once, few, many or a size class.

v_gene: TRBV20-1; abundance: many; d_gene: TRBD1; j_gene: TRBJ1-5; CDR3aa: CSAVTGGANQPQHF; CDR3nt: TGCAGTGCCGTAACAGGGGGGGCCAATCAGCCCCAGCATTTT
v_gene: TRBV29-1; abundance: many; d_gene: TRBD2; j_gene: TRBJ2-5; CDR3aa: CSVHPTSGGQETQYF; CDR3nt: TGCAGCGTTCACCCGACTAGCGGGGGCCAAGAGACCCAGTACTTC
v_gene: TRBV28; abundance: many; d_gene: .; j_gene: TRBJ1-1; CDR3aa: CASSLRRMNTEAFF; CDR3nt: TGTGCCAGCAGTTTAAGACGTATGAACACTGAAGCTTTCTTT
v_gene: TRBV27; abundance: few; d_gene: .; j_gene: TRBJ1-4; CDR3aa: CASRPLRKGITTNEKLFF; CDR3nt: TGTGCCAGCCGACCGCTCCGGAAGGGGATCACAACTAATGAAAAACTGTTTTTT
v_gene: TRBV7-8; abundance: .; d_gene: .; j_gene: TRBJ1-2; CDR3aa: CASSLRIQGSYGHTF; CDR3nt: TGTGCCAGCAGCTTGCGAATTCAGGGGAGCTATGGCCACACCTTC
v_gene: TRBV3-1; abundance: many; d_gene: TRBD2; j_gene: TRBJ2-2; CDR3aa: CASSQAGGTGELFF; CDR3nt: TGTGCCAGCAGCCAAGCGGGGGGAACCGGGGAGCTGTTTTTT
v_gene: TRBV24-1; abundance: many; d_gene: TRBD1; j_gene: TRBJ1-2; CDR3aa: CATSDQDRVYGYTF; CDR3nt: TGTGCCACCAGTGACCAGGACAGGGTATACGGCTACACCTTC
v_gene: TRBV12-3/TRBV12-4; abundance: many; d_gene: .; j_gene: TRBJ2-6; CDR3aa: CASATDSGANVLTF; CDR3nt: TGTGCCAGCGCCACAGACTCTGGGGCCAACGTCCTGACTTTC
v_gene: TRBV27; abundance: many; d_gene: .; j_gene: TRBJ1-1; CDR3aa: CASSVGNTEAFF; CDR3nt: TGTGCCAGCAGTGTCGGGAACACTGAAGCTTTCTTT
v_gene: TRBV2; abundance: few; d_gene: .; j_gene: TRBJ2-5; CDR3aa: CASSEQGLGETQYF; CDR3nt: TGTGCCAGCAGTGAACAGGGTCTAGGTGAGACCCAGTACTTC
v_gene: TRBV7-8; abundance: .; d_gene: .; j_gene: TRBJ1-6; CDR3aa: CASSLYMGAGSPLHF; CDR3nt: TGTGCCAGCAGCTTATATATGGGGGCCGGGTCACCCCTCCACTTT
v_gene: TRBV6-5; abundance: few; d_gene: .; j_gene: TRBJ2-7; CDR3aa: CASSYSGARGNPYEQYF; CDR3nt: TGTGCCAGCAGTTACTCAGGAGCGAGGGGGAACCCCTACGAGCAGTACTTC
v_gene: TRBV27; abundance: many; d_gene: .; j_gene: TRBJ1-4; CDR3aa: CASSLRPGTINEKLFF; CDR3nt: TGTGCCAGCAGTTTACGGCCGGGGACAATTAATGAAAAACTGTTTTTT
v_gene: TRBV20-1; abundance: few; d_gene: TRBD1; j_gene: TRBJ1-6; CDR3aa: CSATPAPTGNSPLHF; CDR3nt: TGCAGTGCCACTCCAGCTCCGACAGGGAATTCACCCCTCCACTTT
v_gene: TRBV30; abundance: few; d_gene: TRBD2; j_gene: TRBJ2-2; CDR3aa: CAWRVGLAVYTGELFF; CDR3nt: TGTGCCTGGAGGGTGGGCCTAGCGGTTTACACCGGGGAGCTGTTTTTT
v_gene: TRBV12-3/TRBV12-4; abundance: many; d_gene: .; j_gene: TRBJ1-2; CDR3aa: CASSRQLYGYTF; CDR3nt: TGTGCCAGCAGCCGACAGCTTTATGGCTACACCTTC
v_gene: TRBV28; abundance: many; d_gene: TRBD1; j_gene: TRBJ1-2; CDR3aa: CASSSTGQGNYGYTF; CDR3nt: TGTGCCAGCAGTTCAACGGGACAGGGTAACTATGGCTACACCTTC
v_gene: TRBV7-9; abundance: many; d_gene: .; j_gene: TRBJ1-3; CDR3aa: CASSLQANSGNTIYF; CDR3nt: TGTGCCAGCAGCCTACAGGCTAACTCTGGAAACACCATATATTTT
v_gene: TRBV11-3; abundance: many; d_gene: .; j_gene: TRBJ2-7; CDR3aa: CASSLGAVGAYEQYF; CDR3nt: TGTGCCAGCAGCTTAGGCGCAGTAGGAGCCTACGAGCAGTACTTC
v_gene: TRBV7-8; abundance: many; d_gene: .; j_gene: TRBJ1-5; CDR3aa: CASSLVLGTPNQPQHF; CDR3nt: TGTGCCAGCAGCTTAGTACTCGGCACTCCCAATCAGCCCCAGCATTTT
v_gene: TRBV3-1; abundance: few; d_gene: .; j_gene: TRBJ1-4; CDR3aa: CASSQATGGRNEKLFF; CDR3nt: TGTGCCAGCAGCCAAGCCACGGGCGGGCGGAATGAAAAACTGTTTTTT
v_gene: TRBV30; abundance: .; d_gene: .; j_gene: TRBJ2-7; CDR3aa: CAWSVLTGPSYEQYF; CDR3nt: TGTGCCTGGAGTGTACTGACAGGTCCCTCCTACGAGCAGTACTTC
v_gene: TRBV12-3/TRBV12-4; abundance: many; d_gene: TRBD1; j_gene: TRBJ2-7; CDR3aa: CASSPGQYREQYF; CDR3nt: TGTGCCAGCAGTCCGGGACAGTATCGCGAGCAGTACTTC
v_gene: TRBV2; abundance: many; d_gene: TRBD1; j_gene: TRBJ2-7; CDR3aa: CASSRDRGSYEQYF; CDR3nt: TGTGCCAGCAGTCGGGACAGGGGATCCTACGAGCAGTACTTC
v_gene: TRBV6-1; abundance: many; d_gene: .; j_gene: TRBJ1-1; CDR3aa: CASIADNTEAFF; CDR3nt: TGTGCCAGCATTGCAGATAACACTGAAGCTTTCTTT
v_gene: TRBV27; abundance: many; d_gene: .; j_gene: TRBJ1-1; CDR3aa: CASSFGAMNTEAFF; CDR3nt: TGTGCCAGCAGTTTCGGGGCCATGAACACTGAAGCTTTCTTT
v_gene: TRBV29-1; abundance: .; d_gene: .; j_gene: TRBJ2-5; CDR3aa: CSVAKVAGSFETQYF; CDR3nt: TGCAGCGTTGCTAAGGTGGCAGGGTCGTTTGAGACCCAGTACTTC
v_gene: TRBV12-3/TRBV12-4; abundance: many; d_gene: TRBD1; j_gene: TRBJ1-4; CDR3aa: CASSTGTGREKLFF; CDR3nt: TGTGCCAGCAGTACCGGGACAGGGCGGGAAAAACTGTTTTTT
v_gene: TRBV19; abundance: many; d_gene: .; j_gene: TRBJ1-5; CDR3aa: CASSMRGYNQPQHF; CDR3nt: TGTGCCAGTAGTATGAGAGGTTACAATCAGCCCCAGCATTTT
v_gene: TRBV6-2/TRBV6-3; abundance: .; d_gene: TRBD2; j_gene: TRBJ2-3; CDR3aa: CASSYPGLAGGAMTDTQYF; CDR3nt: TGTGCCAGCAGTTACCCCGGACTAGCGGGGGGGGCCATGACAGATACGCAGTATTTT
v_gene: TRBV28; abundance: many; d_gene: .; j_gene: TRBJ1-2; CDR3aa: CASSRGGPSHGYTF; CDR3nt: TGTGCCAGCAGTAGAGGGGGGCCCAGCCATGGCTACACCTTC
v_gene: TRBV18; abundance: many; d_gene: .; j_gene: TRBJ1-5; CDR3aa: CASSPERVQPQHF; CDR3nt: TGTGCCAGCTCACCCGAGAGGGTCCAGCCCCAGCATTTT
v_gene: TRBV28; abundance: many; d_gene: .; j_gene: TRBJ1-2; CDR3aa: CASSAGTAYGYTF; CDR3nt: TGTGCCAGCAGTGCCGGGACTGCCTATGGCTACACCTTC
v_gene: TRBV7-9; abundance: few; d_gene: TRBD2; j_gene: TRBJ2-5; CDR3aa: CASSFWGKRLAELLQETQYF; CDR3nt: TGTGCCAGCAGCTTTTGGGGGAAGCGACTAGCGGAACTACTTCAGGAGACCCAGTACTTC
v_gene: TRBV5-5; abundance: .; d_gene: TRBD1; j_gene: TRBJ1-1; CDR3aa: CASSPLDRGRAEAFF; CDR3nt: TGTGCCAGCAGCCCCTTAGACAGGGGGCGCGCTGAAGCTTTCTTT
v_gene: TRBV7-9; abundance: many; d_gene: .; j_gene: TRBJ1-1; CDR3aa: CASSFPGTAGTEAFF; CDR3nt: TGTGCCAGCAGCTTCCCAGGGACGGCCGGCACTGAAGCTTTCTTT
v_gene: TRBV28; abundance: few; d_gene: .; j_gene: TRBJ1-2; CDR3aa: CASSLSTPQQEPRGGYTF; CDR3nt: TGTGCCAGCAGTTTGTCCACCCCCCAACAGGAGCCCAGGGGTGGCTACACCTTC
v_gene: TRBV6-1; abundance: .; d_gene: .; j_gene: TRBJ2-2; CDR3aa: CATFFGAGELFF; CDR3nt: .
v_gene: TRBV7-2; abundance: few; d_gene: .; j_gene: TRBJ1-6; CDR3aa: CASSLWVGGSPLHF; CDR3nt: TGTGCCAGCAGCTTATGGGTGGGCGGTTCACCCCTCCACTTT
v_gene: TRBV19; abundance: .; d_gene: TRBD2; j_gene: TRBJ2-5; CDR3aa: CASRGLAGGETQYF; CDR3nt: TGTGCCAGTAGGGGACTAGCGGGTGGAGAGACCCAGTACTTC
v_gene: TRBV5-1; abundance: few; d_gene: .; j_gene: TRBJ2-3; CDR3aa: CASSEWGADTQYF; CDR3nt: TGCGCCAGCAGCGAATGGGGGGCAGATACGCAGTATTTT
v_gene: TRBV6-1; abundance: .; d_gene: .; j_gene: TRBJ2-7; CDR3aa: CASRTPPGEQYF; CDR3nt: TGTGCCAGCAGGACTCCCCCGGGGGAGCAGTACTTC
v_gene: TRBV6-2/TRBV6-3; abundance: many; d_gene: .; j_gene: TRBJ1-1; CDR3aa: CASKGGAGVRTEAFF; CDR3nt: TGTGCCAGCAAAGGAGGGGCGGGAGTTAGGACTGAAGCTTTCTTT
v_gene: TRBV7-9; abundance: many; d_gene: .; j_gene: TRBJ2-2; CDR3aa: CASALAGELFF; CDR3nt: TGTGCCAGCGCGTTAGCCGGGGAGCTGTTTTTT
v_gene: TRBV24-1; abundance: .; d_gene: .; j_gene: TRBJ2-7; CDR3aa: CATSDGGYEQYF; CDR3nt: TGTGCCACCAGTGATGGGGGCTACGAGCAGTACTTC
v_gene: TRBV12-3/TRBV12-4; abundance: many; d_gene: .; j_gene: TRBJ1-2; CDR3aa: CASSFPTNYGYTF; CDR3nt: TGTGCCAGCAGTTTTCCCACTAACTATGGCTACACCTTC
v_gene: TRBV13; abundance: .; d_gene: .; j_gene: TRBJ2-2; CDR3aa: CASSFRRLNTGEPFF; CDR3nt: TGTGCCAGCAGCTTTCGACGGCTGAACACCGGGGAGCCGTTTTTT
v_gene: TRBV5-1; abundance: .; d_gene: .; j_gene: TRBJ1-4; CDR3aa: CASSLPSGATNEKLFF; CDR3nt: TGCGCCAGCAGCCTCCCTAGTGGCGCAACTAATGAAAAACTGTTTTTT
v_gene: TRBV5-1; abundance: .; d_gene: .; j_gene: TRBJ1-1; CDR3aa: CASSLLSPPNTEAFF; CDR3nt: TGCGCCAGCAGCTTATTATCCCCTCCGAACACTGAAGCTTTCTTT
v_gene: TRBV6-5; abundance: many; d_gene: TRBD1; j_gene: TRBJ1-1; CDR3aa: CASSYDRDTEAFF; CDR3nt: TGTGCCAGCAGTTACGACAGGGACACTGAAGCTTTCTTT
v_gene: TRBV4-1; abundance: .; d_gene: TRBD1; j_gene: TRBJ1-4; CDR3aa: CASSQVATGNEKLFF; CDR3nt: TGCGCCAGCAGCCAGGTCGCGACAGGGAATGAAAAACTGTTTTTT
v_gene: TRBV20-1; abundance: few; d_gene: .; j_gene: TRBJ2-7; CDR3aa: CSARQGSHEQYF; CDR3nt: TGCAGTGCTAGACAGGGGTCGCACGAGCAGTACTTC